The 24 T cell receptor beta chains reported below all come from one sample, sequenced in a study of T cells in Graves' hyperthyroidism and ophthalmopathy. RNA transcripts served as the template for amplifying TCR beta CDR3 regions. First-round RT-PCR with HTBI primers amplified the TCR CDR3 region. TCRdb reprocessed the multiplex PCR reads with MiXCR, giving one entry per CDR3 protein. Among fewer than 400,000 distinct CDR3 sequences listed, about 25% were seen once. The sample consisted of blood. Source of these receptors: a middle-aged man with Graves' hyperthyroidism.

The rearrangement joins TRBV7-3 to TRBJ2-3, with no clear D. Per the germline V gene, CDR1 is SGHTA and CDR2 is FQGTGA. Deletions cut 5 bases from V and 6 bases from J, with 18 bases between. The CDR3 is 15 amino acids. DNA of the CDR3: TGTGCCAGCAGCGTAGGCGCTCTGTACGGTGATACGCAGTATTTT. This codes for CASSVGALYGDTQYF.

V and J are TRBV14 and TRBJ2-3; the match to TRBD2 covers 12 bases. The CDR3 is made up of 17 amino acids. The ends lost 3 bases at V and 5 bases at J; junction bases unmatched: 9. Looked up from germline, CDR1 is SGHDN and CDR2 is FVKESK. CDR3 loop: CASSQTVTSGRRDTQYF. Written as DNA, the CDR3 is TGTGCCAGCAGCCAGACCGTGACTAGCGGGAGAAGAGATACGCAGTATTTT. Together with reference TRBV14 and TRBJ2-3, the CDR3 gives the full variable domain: EAGVTQFPSHSVIEKGQTVTLRCDPISGHDNLYWYRRVMGKEIKFLLHFVKESKQDESGMPNNRFLAERTGGTYSTLKVQPAELEDSGVYFCASSQTVTSGRRDTQYFGPGTRLTVL.

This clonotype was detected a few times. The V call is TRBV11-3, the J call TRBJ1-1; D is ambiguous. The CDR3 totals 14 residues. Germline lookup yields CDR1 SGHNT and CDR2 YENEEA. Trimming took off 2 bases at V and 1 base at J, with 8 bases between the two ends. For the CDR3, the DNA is TGTGCCAGCAGCTTAAGTGGGAAGAACACTGAAGCTTTCTTT. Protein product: CASSLSGKNTEAFF.

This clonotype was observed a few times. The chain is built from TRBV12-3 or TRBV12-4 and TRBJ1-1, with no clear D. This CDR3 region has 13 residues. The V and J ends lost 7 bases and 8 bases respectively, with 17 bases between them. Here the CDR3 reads CASKFSPSGEAFF. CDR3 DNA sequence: TGTGCCAGCAAATTTTCCCCTTCGGGAGAAGCTTTCTTT.

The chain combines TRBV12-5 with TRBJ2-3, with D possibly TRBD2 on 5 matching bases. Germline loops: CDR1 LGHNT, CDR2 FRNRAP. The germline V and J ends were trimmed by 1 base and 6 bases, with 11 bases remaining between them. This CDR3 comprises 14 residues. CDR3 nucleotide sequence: TGTGCTAGTGGTTTGGGAGGACTGGCGGATACGCAGTATTTT. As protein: CASGLGGLADTQYF.

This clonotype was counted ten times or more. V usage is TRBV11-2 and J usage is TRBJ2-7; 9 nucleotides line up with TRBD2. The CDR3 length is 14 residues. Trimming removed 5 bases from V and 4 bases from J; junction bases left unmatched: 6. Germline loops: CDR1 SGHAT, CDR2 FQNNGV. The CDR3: CASSPRLAVYEQYF. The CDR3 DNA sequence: TGTGCCAGCAGCCCACGACTAGCGGTTTACGAGCAGTACTTC.

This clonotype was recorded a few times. CDR3 nucleotide sequence: TGTGCCAGCAGTTTCTTAAGGGACAATGAGCAGTTCTTC. Amino acids: CASSFLRDNEQFF. The genes are TRBV27 and TRBJ2-1; D uncertain. V dropped 3 bases and J dropped 5 bases, with 8 bases sitting between them. Per germline, CDR1 MNHEY and CDR2 SMNVEV (reference sequence). CDR3 length equals 13 residues.

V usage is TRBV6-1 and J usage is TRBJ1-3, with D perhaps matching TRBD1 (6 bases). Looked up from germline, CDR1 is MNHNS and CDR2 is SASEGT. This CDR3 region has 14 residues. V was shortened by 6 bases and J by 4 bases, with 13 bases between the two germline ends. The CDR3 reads CASSGTRGGNTIYF. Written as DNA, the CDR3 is TGTGCCAGCAGCGGGACCAGGGGAGGAAACACCATATATTTT.

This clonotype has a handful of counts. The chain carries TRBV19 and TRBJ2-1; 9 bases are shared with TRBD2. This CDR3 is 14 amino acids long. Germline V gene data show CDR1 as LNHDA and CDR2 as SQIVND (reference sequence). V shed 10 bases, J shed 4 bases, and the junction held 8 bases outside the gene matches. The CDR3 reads CATEGRGGYNEQFF. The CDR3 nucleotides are TGTGCCACCGAGGGGCGGGGGGGATACAATGAGCAGTTCTTC.

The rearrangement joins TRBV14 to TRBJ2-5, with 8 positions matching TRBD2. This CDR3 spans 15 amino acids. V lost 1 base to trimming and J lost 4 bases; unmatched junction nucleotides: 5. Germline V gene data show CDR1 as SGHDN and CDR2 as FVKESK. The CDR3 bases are TGTGCCAGCAGCCAAGCACTCGGGAGGGGAGAGACCCAGTACTTC. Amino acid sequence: CASSQALGRGETQYF.

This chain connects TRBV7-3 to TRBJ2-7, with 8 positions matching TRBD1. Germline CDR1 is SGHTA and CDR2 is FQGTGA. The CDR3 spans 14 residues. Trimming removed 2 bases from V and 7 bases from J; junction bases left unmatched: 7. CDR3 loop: CASSLGDRSNEQYF. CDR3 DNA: TGTGCCAGCAGCTTAGGGGACAGGTCTAATGAGCAGTACTTC.

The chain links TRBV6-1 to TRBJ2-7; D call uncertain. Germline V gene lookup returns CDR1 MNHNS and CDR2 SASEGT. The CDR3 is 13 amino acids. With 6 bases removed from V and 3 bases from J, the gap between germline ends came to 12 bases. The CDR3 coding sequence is TGTGCCAGCAGGCAAGCGATGGGCTACGAGCAGTACTTC. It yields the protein CASRQAMGYEQYF.

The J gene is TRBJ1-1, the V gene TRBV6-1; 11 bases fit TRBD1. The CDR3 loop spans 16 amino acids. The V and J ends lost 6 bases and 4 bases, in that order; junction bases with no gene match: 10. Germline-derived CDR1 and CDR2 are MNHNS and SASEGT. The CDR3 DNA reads TGTGCCAGCAGGCCCGGGGACAGGGGGGGCCCCACTGAAGCTTTCTTT. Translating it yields CASRPGDRGGPTEAFF.

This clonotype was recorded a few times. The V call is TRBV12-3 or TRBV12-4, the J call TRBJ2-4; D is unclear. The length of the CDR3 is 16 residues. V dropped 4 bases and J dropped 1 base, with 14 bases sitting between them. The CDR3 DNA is TGTGCCAGCAGTTCCGACCCGTCTGGGGCCAAAAACATTCAGTACTTC. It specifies CASSSDPSGAKNIQYF.

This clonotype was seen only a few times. CDR3 residues: CASSSTGGKAFF. CDR3 nucleotides: TGTGCCAGCAGTTCGACAGGGGGGAAAGCTTTCTTT. V usage is TRBV28 and J usage is TRBJ1-1; TRBD1 matches 9 bases. Germline assignment: CDR1 MDHEN and CDR2 SYDVKM. The length of the CDR3 is 12 residues. With V trimmed by 4 bases and J by 9 bases, 3 bases remained unmatched.

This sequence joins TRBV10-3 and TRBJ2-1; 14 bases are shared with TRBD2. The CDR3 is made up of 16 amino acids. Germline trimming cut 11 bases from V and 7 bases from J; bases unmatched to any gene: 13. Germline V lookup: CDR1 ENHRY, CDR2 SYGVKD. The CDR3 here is CAAAPLGTSGSNEQFF. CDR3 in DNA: TGTGCCGCAGCGCCCCTCGGGACTAGCGGGAGTAATGAGCAGTTCTTC.

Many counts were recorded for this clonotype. The CDR3 DNA follows: TGTGCCAGCAGCTTAGGAGCGGGAAGCTTAGACTACGAGCAGTACTTC. This gives the protein CASSLGAGSLDYEQYF. J is TRBJ2-7 and V is TRBV11-2; 7 bases map to TRBD2. Germline CDR1 and CDR2: SGHAT and FQNNGV. Trimming at V came to 1 base and at J to 3 bases, leaving 9 bases not matched to a gene. The CDR3 totals 16 residues.

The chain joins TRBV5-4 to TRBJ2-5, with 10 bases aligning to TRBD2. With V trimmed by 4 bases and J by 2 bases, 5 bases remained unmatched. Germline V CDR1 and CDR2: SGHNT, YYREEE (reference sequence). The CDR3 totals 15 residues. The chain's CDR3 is CASSTGTSVQETQYF. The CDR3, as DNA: TGTGCCAGCAGCACCGGGACTAGCGTACAAGAGACCCAGTACTTC.

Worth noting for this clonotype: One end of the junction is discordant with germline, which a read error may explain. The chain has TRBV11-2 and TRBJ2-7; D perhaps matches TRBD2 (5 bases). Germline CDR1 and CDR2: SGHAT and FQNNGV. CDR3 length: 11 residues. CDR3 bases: TGTGCCTGCAGCTTAGCGTACGAGCAGTACTTC. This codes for CACSLAYEQYF.

The CDR3 bases are TGTGCCAGCAGCCCGGACAGGGTCAACACAGATACGCAGTATTTT. Amino acids: CASSPDRVNTDTQYF. J is TRBJ2-3 and V is TRBV3-1, with 8 bases lining up with TRBD1. The CDR3 spans 15 residues. Germline V gene sequence: CDR1 LGHDT, CDR2 YNNKEL (reference sequence). J was trimmed by 2 bases and V by 4 bases; bases with no gene match: 5.

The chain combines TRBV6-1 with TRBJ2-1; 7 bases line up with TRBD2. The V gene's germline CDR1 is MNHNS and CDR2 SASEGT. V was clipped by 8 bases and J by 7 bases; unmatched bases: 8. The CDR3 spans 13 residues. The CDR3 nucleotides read TGTGCCAGCGGCTGGGACGGGGGGAATGAGCAGTTCTTC. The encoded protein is CASGWDGGNEQFF.

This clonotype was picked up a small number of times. The CDR3 spells CATSDLSGNSYNEQFF. CDR3 sequence (DNA): TGTGCCACCAGTGATTTGAGTGGAAACTCCTACAATGAGCAGTTCTTC. V gene TRBV24-1 combines with J gene TRBJ2-1; D gene unclear. Germline V gene lookup returns CDR1 KGHDR and CDR2 SFDVKD. Trimming removed 0 bases from V and 0 bases from J, with 8 bases in between. This CDR3 is 16 amino acids long.

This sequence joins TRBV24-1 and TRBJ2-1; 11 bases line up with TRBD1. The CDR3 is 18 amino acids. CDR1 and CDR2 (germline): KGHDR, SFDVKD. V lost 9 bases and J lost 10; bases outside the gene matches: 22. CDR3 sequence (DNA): TGTGCCACCTCTGGACAGGGGGCGCTCAGAAACGACGATAGGGAGCAGTTCTTC. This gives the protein CATSGQGALRNDDREQFF.

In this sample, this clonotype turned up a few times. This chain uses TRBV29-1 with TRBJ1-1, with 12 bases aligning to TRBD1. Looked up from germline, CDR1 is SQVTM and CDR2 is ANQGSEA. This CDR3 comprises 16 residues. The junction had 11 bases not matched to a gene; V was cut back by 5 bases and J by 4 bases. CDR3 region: CSVRGGTGGASTEAFF. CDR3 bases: TGCAGCGTTCGGGGGGGGACAGGGGGCGCGAGCACTGAAGCTTTCTTT.